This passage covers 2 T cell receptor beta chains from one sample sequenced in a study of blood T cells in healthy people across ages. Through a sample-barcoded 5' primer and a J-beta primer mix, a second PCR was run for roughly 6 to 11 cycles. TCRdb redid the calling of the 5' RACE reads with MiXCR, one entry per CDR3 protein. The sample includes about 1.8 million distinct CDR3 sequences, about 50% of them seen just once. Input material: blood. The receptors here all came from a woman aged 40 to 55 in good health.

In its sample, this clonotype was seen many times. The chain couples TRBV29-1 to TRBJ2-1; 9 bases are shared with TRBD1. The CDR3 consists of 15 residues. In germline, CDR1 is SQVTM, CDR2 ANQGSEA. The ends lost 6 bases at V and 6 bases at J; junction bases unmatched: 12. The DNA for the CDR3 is TGCAGCGTGCGAACCGGGACAGGGTCGGGCAATGAGCAGTTCTTC. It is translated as CSVRTGTGSGNEQFF.

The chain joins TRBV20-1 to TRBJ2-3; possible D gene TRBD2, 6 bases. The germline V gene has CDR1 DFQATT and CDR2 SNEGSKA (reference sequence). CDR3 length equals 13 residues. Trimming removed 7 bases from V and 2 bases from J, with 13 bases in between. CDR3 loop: CSVEGYPTDTQYF. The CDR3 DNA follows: TGCAGTGTGGAGGGGTACCCCACAGATACGCAGTATTTT.